This TCR beta chain was found in a study of PD-1 blockade in mismatch repair-deficient tumors. TCRs were sequenced from a few patients responding to pembrolizumab. The data were produced by immunoSEQ multiplex PCR, yet TCRdb's version contains in-frame clones alone and is incomplete. The data contain tens of thousands of clones, 81% of them singletons. CDR1 MNHNS and CDR2 SASEGT come from the germline V gene. There are 15 residues in the CDR3. The ends lost 5 bases at V and 8 bases at J; junction bases unmatched: 9. Sample: peripheral blood, taken 12 weeks after starting pembrolizumab. The clonotype was recovered from an adult with mismatch repair-deficient cancer. The chain couples TRBV6-1 to TRBJ2-7; TRBD2 agrees at 13 bases. CDR3 protein: CASSFRTSGSLQQYF. The CDR3 DNA reads TGTGCCAGCAGTTTCAGGACTAGCGGGAGTCTCCAGCAGTACTTC.